The present T cell receptor beta chain was sequenced within a study of shared clonotypes between healthy human individuals. General study points: Clonotypes that were shared across several donors made up about 5.1% of naive CD4 clonotypes.

As regards this clone: Its antigen is currently unknown.

The CDR3 runs 15 residues. Looked up from germline, CDR1 is SNHLY and CDR2 is FYNNEI. V lost 5 bases and J 8 bases, leaving 19 bases between the germline ends. Here immunoSEQ multiplex PCR was the method, and the copy in TCRdb shows in-frame clones only, minus some. Among 2 million to 2.5 million clones listed, approximately 94% were seen once. The source material was naive CD4+ T cells sorted from blood. Documented subset: CD45RA+ positively selected. The chain is built from TRBV2 and TRBJ1-5; D remains unclear. This receptor was taken from a man aged 18 to 30 in good health. As DNA, the CDR3 is TGTGCCAGCAGTATATCCGGACCGACGATAGAGCCCCAGCATTTT. This gives the protein CASSISGPTIEPQHF.